Following are 13 T cell receptor beta chains from one sample sequenced in a study of blood T cell repertoires in COVID-19. Sequencing used immunoSEQ multiplex PCR; TCRdb keeps in-frame clones, though not all of them. The repertoire holds 250,000 to 300,000 clones, around 86% seen once, with roughly 16% in the top ten. The specimen sequenced was PBMCs or T cells enriched from blood (not recorded which). The receptors shown here come from a man between 18 and 29 years old who had recovered from COVID-19.

The chain couples TRBV5-4 to TRBJ2-7; D may be TRBD1 (5 bases). Between the trimmed V and J ends, which lost 4 bases and 11 bases, there was a span of 16 bases. Germline V CDR1 and CDR2: SGHNT, YYREEE (reference sequence). This CDR3 has 12 residues. CDR3 loop: CASSGPTGHEYF. The CDR3 DNA follows: TGTGCCAGCAGCGGACCCACAGGACACGAGTACTTC.

This clone appeared once. This rearrangement joins TRBV10-3 to TRBJ2-1; TRBD1 aligns across 8 bases. The germline V gene has CDR1 ENHRY and CDR2 SYGVKD. V trimming: 4 bases; J trimming: 5 bases; junction bases outside the gene matches: 1. There are 13 residues in the CDR3. The CDR3 DNA follows: TGTGCCATCAGTGGACAGGGGAACAATGAGCAGTTCTTC. Its protein product is CAISGQGNNEQFF.

This chain links TRBV30 with TRBJ1-6, with D uncertain. Germline V gives CDR1 GTSNPN, CDR2 SVGIG (reference sequence). The CDR3 runs 14 residues. The germline V and J ends were trimmed by 6 bases and 9 bases, with 18 bases remaining between them. CDR3: CACYEQRARSPLHF. CDR3 nucleotides: TGTGCCTGCTACGAACAGAGGGCACGTTCACCCCTCCACTTT. The full variable domain, completed using reference TRBV30 and TRBJ1-6, is SQTIHQWPATLVQPVGSPLSLECTVEGTSNPNLYWYRQAAGRGLQLLFYSVGIGQISSEVPQNLSASRPQDRQFILSSKKLLLSDSGFYLCACYEQRARSPLHFGNGTRLTVT.

CDR3 loop: CASSEAQGLYGYTF. The CDR3, as DNA: TGTGCCAGCAGTGAAGCGCAGGGCCTCTATGGCTACACCTTC. This rearrangement joins TRBV2 to TRBJ1-2, with D possibly matching TRBD1 (5 bases). The V and J ends lost 0 bases and 4 bases respectively, with 9 bases between them. CDR3 length equals 14 residues. CDR1 and CDR2 (germline): SNHLY, FYNNEI. Full variable domain (remainder filled in from reference TRBV2 and TRBJ1-2): EPEVTQTPSHQVTQMGQEVILRCVPISNHLYFYWYRQILGQKVEFLVSFYNNEISEKSEIFDDQFSVERPDGSNFTLKIRSTKLEDSAMYFCASSEAQGLYGYTFGSGTRLTVV.

V usage is TRBV27 and J usage is TRBJ2-7; a weak D match, TRBD2 (6 bases). This CDR3 region has 17 residues. Trimming cost V 6 bases and J 1 base, with 22 bases left between them. Germline V gene lookup returns CDR1 MNHEY and CDR2 SMNVEV (reference sequence). CDR3 nucleotides: TGTGCCAGCAGAAGGCCTGGTGGAGGGGCGCGGTCCTACGAGCAGTACTTC. This encodes CASRRPGGGARSYEQYF.

The CDR3 spells CASSLDITGADTEAFF. The CDR3 nucleotides are TGTGCCAGCAGCTTAGACATAACAGGGGCGGACACTGAAGCTTTCTTT. V and J are TRBV11-3 and TRBJ1-1; 7 bases align to TRBD1. CDR3 length: 16 amino acids. CDR1 is SGHNT and CDR2 is YENEEA in the germline V gene. Trimming cost V 0 bases and J 3 bases; bases outside gene matches: 7. The whole variable domain, filled in from reference TRBV11-3 and TRBJ1-1, reads EAGVVQSPRYKIIEKKQPVAFWCNPISGHNTLYWYLQNLGQGPELLIRYENEEAVDDSQLPKDRFSAERLKGVDSTLKIQPAELGDSAVYLCASSLDITGADTEAFFGQGTRLTVV.

V usage is TRBV27 and J usage is TRBJ2-1, with a possible D match to TRBD1 (7 bases). Germline V gene sequence: CDR1 MNHEY, CDR2 SMNVEV (reference sequence). Trimming took off 4 bases at V and 5 bases at J, with 18 bases between the two ends. The CDR3 is 16 amino acids. DNA for the CDR3: TGTGCCAGCAGTTCTATCTTCAGGGGGGCTAACAATGAGCAGTTCTTC. Amino acid sequence: CASSSIFRGANNEQFF.

CDR3 protein: CASSRWTGTQPQHF. The DNA for the CDR3 is TGTGCCAGCAGCCGGTGGACAGGGACTCAGCCCCAGCATTTT. This chain joins TRBV28 and TRBJ1-5, with 8 bases fitting TRBD1. This CDR3 contains 14 residues. V was clipped by 6 bases and J by 6 bases; unmatched bases: 7. Germline CDR1 is MDHEN and CDR2 is SYDVKM.

The chain carries TRBV19 and TRBJ2-7, with 9 nucleotides matching TRBD2. This CDR3 spans 15 amino acids. V lost 5 bases and J lost 5; bases outside the gene matches: 10. CDR1 and CDR2 from the germline V gene are LNHDA and SQIVND (reference sequence). In DNA, the CDR3 is TGTGCCAGTAGTCGAGGGCTAGCGGGACTTAACGAGCAGTACTTC. As protein: CASSRGLAGLNEQYF.

The chain carries TRBV24-1 and TRBJ1-4; D gene ambiguous. The CDR3 consists of 14 residues. Germline V CDR1 and CDR2: KGHDR, SFDVKD. V was pared by 3 bases and J by 1 base, with 5 bases between. CDR3 bases: TGTGCCACCAGTGATGGAGAAACTAATGAAAAACTGTTTTTT. Protein product: CATSDGETNEKLFF.

This chain joins TRBV5-1 and TRBJ1-1, with 8 positions matching TRBD1. Germline lookup yields CDR1 SGHRS and CDR2 YFSETQ. V shed 1 base and J 1 base; nucleotides not matched to a gene: 6. The CDR3 runs to 16 residues. The CDR3 loop reads CASSLTYRGSNTEAFF. The CDR3 nucleotides read TGCGCCAGCAGCTTGACCTACAGGGGGTCGAACACTGAAGCTTTCTTT.

The CDR3 reads CASSAGSGANVLTF. For the CDR3, the DNA is TGTGCCAGCAGTGCCGGCTCTGGGGCCAACGTCCTGACTTTC. The J gene is TRBJ2-6, the V gene TRBV2; D not resolved. CDR3 length: 14 residues. Trimming pared 4 bases from V and 0 bases from J, leaving 4 bases between. Germline V gene sequence: CDR1 SNHLY, CDR2 FYNNEI.

The chain recombines TRBV11-2 with TRBJ2-1; D may be TRBD2 (5 bases). Germline lookup yields CDR1 SGHAT and CDR2 FQNNGV. Trimming took 5 bases from V and 0 from J, leaving 20 bases between them. CDR3 length: 18 residues. CDR3 in DNA: TGTGCCAGCAGCCTCCCGGAATGGCGGGCGAGCTCCTACAATGAGCAGTTCTTC. Residues: CASSLPEWRASSYNEQFF.